This entry concerns a single T cell receptor beta chain. Its antigen is currently unknown. Unique molecular identifiers were present in the TCR beta cDNA libraries. TCRdb used MiXCR to reprocess the PCR reads, holding one entry per CDR3 protein. The data show roughly 620,000 distinct CDR3 sequences, with about 40% seen just once and roughly 1.8% held by the top ten. The data originate from a study of post-analysis software for immune sequencing data. General study results and limits: In patients, TRBV5-6, TRBV5-1 and TRBV20-1 belonged to roughly 5 TRBV segments found more frequently than in controls.

The length of the CDR3 is 15 residues. Trimming stripped 0 bases from V and 2 bases from J, with 10 bases between. Germline V CDR1 and CDR2: LGHDT, YNNKEL (reference sequence). V and J are TRBV3-1 and TRBJ2-5; no firm D call. Sequenced material: blood. The sequence was collected from a girl aged 10 to 17 with multiple sclerosis. The CDR3 region is CASSQEGRLQETQYF. The CDR3 nucleotides read TGTGCCAGCAGCCAAGAAGGGCGGCTACAAGAGACCCAGTACTTC.